The next 25 T cell receptor beta chains were all read from a single sample in a study of blood T cell repertoires in COVID-19. Data came from immunoSEQ multiplex PCR; TCRdb stores just in-frame clones and leaves some out. Seen here are about 310,000 clones, nearly 90% observed once, and the top ten hold around 0.97%. The sequenced sample consisted of peripheral blood. These receptors were taken from a woman between 35 and 50 years old with COVID-19, enrolled during active disease.

The V gene is TRBV6-5, the J gene TRBJ1-4, with D perhaps TRBD1 (5 bases). The CDR3 contains 14 residues. The V end lost 6 bases, the J end lost 0 bases, and 8 bases lay between the germline ends. Germline assignment: CDR1 MNHEY and CDR2 SVGAGI. The chain's CDR3 is CASRPGTTNEKLFF. The CDR3 region has the DNA TGTGCCAGCAGACCAGGGACAACTAATGAAAAACTGTTTTTT.

The rearrangement uses TRBV2 and TRBJ1-4; the match to TRBD1 covers 12 bases. The CDR3 loop spans 14 amino acids. Germline V lookup: CDR1 SNHLY, CDR2 FYNNEI. V gave up 6 bases and J gave up 6 bases; unmatched junction bases: 2. CDR3 in DNA: TGTGCCAGCAGCCGGGACAGGGGGCATGAAAAACTGTTTTTT. Residues: CASSRDRGHEKLFF.

This clone has only one observation. The gene calls are TRBV28 and TRBJ2-4; 7 bases line up with TRBD2. This CDR3 comprises 16 residues. Germline V gene data show CDR1 as MDHEN and CDR2 as SYDVKM. The ends lost 3 bases at V and 0 bases at J; junction bases unmatched: 5. Here the CDR3 reads CASSFLAELAKNIQYF. The DNA for the CDR3 is TGTGCCAGCAGTTTTCTAGCGGAGTTAGCCAAAAACATTCAGTACTTC.

This clone was seen once. The rearrangement links TRBV6-2 or TRBV6-3 to TRBJ2-1, with 8 bases matching TRBD2. Germline CDR1 MNHEY, CDR2 SVGEGT. The CDR3 totals 16 residues. V lost 2 bases to trimming and J lost 0 bases; unmatched junction nucleotides: 3. CDR3 DNA sequence: TGTGCCAGCAGTTACGGCGGGGGGATCTCCTACAATGAGCAGTTCTTC. It is translated as CASSYGGGISYNEQFF.

The J gene is TRBJ1-2, the V gene TRBV28; 10 bases map to TRBD1. This CDR3 region has 15 residues. Trimming took 4 bases from V and 2 from J; bases not matched to a gene: 4. The germline gives CDR1 MDHEN, CDR2 SYDVKM. The CDR3 nucleotides are TGTGCCAGCAGTTCCTCGGGACAGGGGAACTATGGCTACACCTTC. Amino acids: CASSSSGQGNYGYTF.

J is TRBJ1-5 and V is TRBV6-1; maybe TRBD1 (5 bases). The length of the CDR3 is 16 residues. V lost 4 bases and J 6 bases, leaving 19 bases between the germline ends. Germline V gives CDR1 MNHNS, CDR2 SASEGT. CDR3 loop: CASSASVGAGSQPQHF. In DNA, the CDR3 is TGTGCCAGCAGTGCGAGTGTTGGGGCAGGATCTCAGCCCCAGCATTTT.

This clone was seen only once. The gene calls are TRBV6-5 and TRBJ2-7, with 7 bases fitting TRBD1. V was pared by 6 bases and J by 3 bases, with 5 bases of the junction left unmatched. Per the germline V gene, CDR1 is MNHEY and CDR2 is SVGAGI. CDR3 length: 13 amino acids. The DNA of the CDR3 is TGTGCCAGCAGCCGGGACAGCAACTACGAGCAGTACTTC. The encoded protein is CASSRDSNYEQYF.

The rearrangement links TRBV7-3 to TRBJ2-1; a possible D gene is TRBD2 (6 bases). Trimming pared 5 bases from V and 0 bases from J, leaving 11 bases between. Germline-derived CDR1 and CDR2 are SGHTA and FQGTGA. This CDR3 is built from 15 residues. The CDR3 protein is CASSTGTASYNEQFF. As DNA, the CDR3 is TGTGCCAGCAGCACCGGGACTGCCTCCTACAATGAGCAGTTCTTC.

The J gene is TRBJ2-7, the V gene TRBV5-1; 9 positions match TRBD2. There are 14 residues in the CDR3. The germline V gene encodes CDR1 SGHRS and CDR2 YFSETQ. Trimming at V came to 0 bases and at J to 7 bases, leaving 5 bases not matched to a gene. CDR3 sequence reads: CASSLGLAEKEQYF. The CDR3 DNA is TGCGCCAGCAGCTTGGGACTAGCGGAGAAAGAGCAGTACTTC.

The chain joins TRBV3-1 (or the pseudogene TRBV3-2) to TRBJ2-3; D might be TRBD2 (7 bases). Trimming cost V 4 bases and J 6 bases, with 14 bases left between them. Germline CDR1 and CDR2: LGHDT and YNNKEL (reference sequence). This CDR3 is built from 14 residues. The CDR3, as DNA: TGTGCCAGCAGCCCCCGGGGGGCGGGGGATACGCAGTATTTT. Its translation: CASSPRGAGDTQYF.

The chain couples TRBV5-1 to TRBJ2-3, with 8 bases matching TRBD2. J was trimmed by 0 bases and V by 7 bases; bases with no gene match: 7. The CDR3 has 15 residues. Germline CDR1 SGHRS, CDR2 YFSETQ. CDR3 coding DNA: TGCGCCAGCTACCAAACGGGGGGGAGCACAGATACGCAGTATTTT. Its protein product is CASYQTGGSTDTQYF. Full variable domain (missing parts from reference TRBV5-1 and TRBJ2-3): KAGVTQTPRYLIKTRGQQVTLSCSPISGHRSVSWYQQTPGQGLQFLFEYFSETQRNKGNFPGRFSGRQFSNSRSEMNVSTLELGDSALYLCASYQTGGSTDTQYFGPGTRLTVL.

This sequence joins TRBV7-3 and TRBJ2-2; TRBD2 matches 9 bases. V lost 5 bases and J lost 0; bases outside the gene matches: 4. The CDR3 has 16 amino acids. Germline lookup yields CDR1 SGHTA and CDR2 FQGTGA. The CDR3 loop reads CASSKLAGANTGELFF. In DNA form, the CDR3 reads TGTGCCAGCAGCAAATTAGCGGGGGCGAACACCGGGGAGCTGTTTTTT. The full variable domain, completed using reference TRBV7-3 and TRBJ2-2, is GAGVSQTPSNKVTEKGKYVELRCDPISGHTALYWYRQSLGQGPEFLIYFQGTGAADDSGLPNDRFFAVRPEGSVSTLKIQRTERGDSAVYLCASSKLAGANTGELFFGEGSRLTVL.

The J gene is TRBJ1-1, the V gene TRBV6-1, with 10 bases lining up with TRBD1. The CDR3 has 16 residues. CDR1 and CDR2 from the germline V gene are MNHNS and SASEGT. V gave up 2 bases and J gave up 5 bases; unmatched junction bases: 8. CDR3 sequence: CASSENPRTGGTEAFF. The CDR3, as DNA: TGTGCCAGCAGTGAAAATCCCCGGACAGGGGGGACTGAAGCTTTCTTT.

The V and J genes are TRBV27 and TRBJ2-1; 7 bases align to TRBD2. Germline V lookup: CDR1 MNHEY, CDR2 SMNVEV (reference sequence). This CDR3 spans 18 amino acids. The junction had 8 bases not matched to a gene; V was cut back by 0 bases and J by 0 bases. The chain's CDR3 is CASSLSGASGSSYNEQFF. In DNA, the CDR3 is TGTGCCAGCAGTTTATCAGGGGCTAGCGGAAGCTCCTACAATGAGCAGTTCTTC.

In this sample, this clone turned up once. V is TRBV4-2 and J is TRBJ2-4; tentative D call: TRBD2 (7 bases). The CDR3 has 16 residues. From germline, CDR1 is LGHNA and CDR2 YNFKEQ. Trimming took 1 base from V and 1 from J, leaving 11 bases between them. DNA for the CDR3: TGTGCCAGCAGCCAAGGACGGGGGGCGGCCAAAAACATTCAGTACTTC. Translation: CASSQGRGAAKNIQYF.

The chain has TRBV10-1 and TRBJ2-5, with TRBD2 matching over 7 bases. The CDR3 length is 16 residues. The trim removed 0 bases at V and 3 bases at J, leaving 7 bases unmatched. In germline, CDR1 is WNHNN, CDR2 SYGVQD (reference sequence). The CDR3 nucleotides are TGCGCCAGCAGTGAGTCGAGCGGGACCGGCAAAGAGACCCAGTACTTC. This encodes CASSESSGTGKETQYF.

The chain carries TRBV3-1 (or the pseudogene TRBV3-2) and TRBJ2-4; D possibly corresponds to TRBD1 (9 bases). CDR1 and CDR2 (germline): LGHDT, YNNKEL (reference sequence). The germline V and J ends were trimmed by 3 bases and 7 bases, with 19 bases remaining between them. The CDR3 contains 16 residues. The CDR3 DNA follows: TGTGCCAGCAGCCACCGGGAGGGACAGGGCCGGAACATTCAGTACTTC. Translation gives CASSHREGQGRNIQYF.

The V gene is TRBV11-2, the J gene TRBJ1-1; a possible D gene is TRBD1 (5 bases). From germline, CDR1 is SGHAT and CDR2 FQNNGV. V gave up 5 bases and J gave up 0 bases, with 13 bases separating them. CDR3 length equals 15 residues. The CDR3 DNA reads as TGTGCCAGCAGCCCCCAGGGTCTCATGAACACTGAAGCTTTCTTT. It encodes CASSPQGLMNTEAFF.

The chain carries TRBV6-1 and TRBJ1-6; 7 nucleotides match TRBD1. V lost 3 bases, J lost 10 bases, and 9 bases stayed unmatched. In germline, CDR1 is MNHNS, CDR2 SASEGT. The CDR3 covers 15 residues. The DNA of the CDR3 is TGTGCCAGCAGTGACCGGGACACAGGGGAGTCACCCCTCCACTTT. This translates into CASSDRDTGESPLHF.

The chain has TRBV28 and TRBJ1-2; TRBD1 agrees at 12 bases. V shed 4 bases and J 4 bases; nucleotides not matched to a gene: 4. There are 15 residues in the CDR3. The germline V gene encodes CDR1 MDHEN and CDR2 SYDVKM. CDR3: CASSSGTGGVYGYTF. CDR3 coding DNA: TGTGCCAGCAGTTCAGGGACAGGGGGCGTCTATGGCTACACCTTC.

The rearrangement links TRBV4-1 to TRBJ1-5, with a possible D match to TRBD1 (5 bases). The germline V gene has CDR1 MGHRA and CDR2 YSYEKL. This CDR3 comprises 15 residues. V lost 3 bases, J lost 2 bases, and 11 bases lay in between. In DNA, the CDR3 is TGCGCCAGCAGCCAGGGTTCGGGGGGCAATCAGCCCCAGCATTTT. This sequence encodes CASSQGSGGNQPQHF.

The V and J genes are TRBV29-1 and TRBJ2-5; tentative D call: TRBD2 (6 bases). CDR3 length equals 14 residues. Trimming left V 3 bases short and J 4 bases short, with 15 bases between. From germline, CDR1 is SQVTM and CDR2 ANQGSEA. The CDR3 coding sequence is TGCAGCGTTGATGGGGGGACGAGTGGAGAGACCCAGTACTTC. Its translation: CSVDGGTSGETQYF.

This sequence joins TRBV29-1 and TRBJ2-1; D perhaps matches TRBD2 (6 bases). Germline CDR1 and CDR2: SQVTM and ANQGSEA. Trimming cost V 7 bases and J 3 bases, with 16 bases left between them. This CDR3 is 14 amino acids long. The CDR3 is CSAERGIGYNEQFF. CDR3 nucleotide sequence: TGCAGCGCCGAACGGGGGATTGGCTACAATGAGCAGTTCTTC.

The chain links TRBV4-1 to TRBJ1-3; weak D call: TRBD1 (5 bases). The CDR3 spans 15 residues. V dropped 0 bases and J dropped 2 bases, with 8 bases sitting between them. Germline CDR1 MGHRA, CDR2 YSYEKL. CDR3 nucleotide sequence: TGCGCCAGCAGCCAAGATCGGGGGGCTGGAAACACCATATATTTT. Encoded protein: CASSQDRGAGNTIYF.

This clone was recorded only once. The rearrangement links TRBV6-5 to TRBJ2-7; D may be TRBD2 (5 bases). In germline, CDR1 is MNHEY, CDR2 SVGAGI. This CDR3 is 15 amino acids long. Deletions cut 4 bases from V and 4 bases from J, with 17 bases between. The CDR3 DNA reads as TGTGCCAGCAGTTCCGGGATGGGGTCTGCGTACGAGCAGTACTTC. Translating it yields CASSSGMGSAYEQYF.